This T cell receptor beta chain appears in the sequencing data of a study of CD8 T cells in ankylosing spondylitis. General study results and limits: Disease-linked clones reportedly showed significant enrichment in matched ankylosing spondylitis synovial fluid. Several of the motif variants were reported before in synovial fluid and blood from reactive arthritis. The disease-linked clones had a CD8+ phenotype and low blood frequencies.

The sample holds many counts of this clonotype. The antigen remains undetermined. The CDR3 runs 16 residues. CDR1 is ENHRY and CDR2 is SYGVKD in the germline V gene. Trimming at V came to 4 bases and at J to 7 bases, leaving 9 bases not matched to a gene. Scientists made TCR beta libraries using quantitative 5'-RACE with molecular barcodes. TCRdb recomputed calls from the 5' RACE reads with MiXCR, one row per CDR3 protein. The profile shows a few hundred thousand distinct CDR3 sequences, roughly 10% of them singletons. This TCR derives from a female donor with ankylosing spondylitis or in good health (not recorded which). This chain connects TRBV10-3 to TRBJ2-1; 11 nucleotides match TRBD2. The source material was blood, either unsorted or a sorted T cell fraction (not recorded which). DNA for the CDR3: TGTGCCATCAGTGGAGTAGCGGGGGGGCCCATGAATGAGCAGTTCTTC. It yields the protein CAISGVAGGPMNEQFF.